Following are 20 T cell receptor beta chains from one sample sequenced in a study of CDR3 diversity in severe acne. One entry per CDR3 protein, called by TCRdb with MiXCR from the PCR reads. The top ten clones hold roughly an eighth of a sample with tens of thousands of distinct CDR3 sequences, around 50% of them seen once. The sample consisted of blood. These receptors originate from a male donor in good health, without acne.

The J gene is TRBJ1-2, the V gene TRBV9; D is ambiguous. Germline CDR1 SGDLS, CDR2 YYNGEE. Trimming stripped 3 bases from V and 3 bases from J, with 6 bases between. The CDR3 contains 12 residues. CDR3 in amino acids: CASSDPDYGYTF. For the CDR3, the DNA is TGTGCCAGCAGCGATCCGGACTATGGCTACACCTTC.

Only a few counts were recorded for this clonotype. DNA of the CDR3: TGTGCCAGCAGCTTGGGACTGCCGAAGGTGAGGGCCAACGTCCTGACTTTC. Translation gives CASSLGLPKVRANVLTF. This chain connects TRBV9 to TRBJ2-6; D might be TRBD2 (6 bases). The germline V and J ends were trimmed by 4 bases and 5 bases, with 19 bases remaining between them. CDR1 and CDR2 (germline): SGDLS, YYNGEE. CDR3 length: 17 residues.

This chain links TRBV4-1 with TRBJ1-4; D gene ambiguous. V lost 3 bases, J lost 10 bases, and 9 bases lay in between. Germline CDR1 and CDR2: MGHRA and YSYEKL. The CDR3 is 12 amino acids. The CDR3 coding sequence is TGCGCCAGCAGCCACGGCCGAGGAAAACTGTTTTTT. Protein: CASSHGRGKLFF.

The chain joins TRBV5-1 to TRBJ2-1, with 7 bases fitting TRBD1. The germline V gene encodes CDR1 SGHRS and CDR2 YFSETQ. The CDR3 totals 14 residues. Trimming removed 1 base from V and 9 bases from J; junction bases left unmatched: 7. The CDR3 DNA is TGCGCCAGCAGCTTGAGGGGGCAAAACACTGAGCAGTTCTTC. Its translation is CASSLRGQNTEQFF.

In its sample, this clonotype was seen many times. The genes are TRBV5-5 and TRBJ1-1, with 7 bases that match TRBD1. Germline CDR1 is SGHKS and CDR2 is YYEKEE (reference sequence). V shed 3 bases, J shed 1 base, and the junction held 3 bases outside the gene matches. The CDR3 has 14 amino acids. The CDR3 DNA reads as TGTGCCAGCAGCTGGGACAGTAAGAACACTGAAGCTTTCTTT. Translated, it gives CASSWDSKNTEAFF. Using reference TRBV5-5 and TRBJ1-1 for the parts outside the CDR3, the full variable domain is DAGVTQSPTHLIKTRGQQVTLRCSPISGHKSVSWYQQVLGQGPQFIFQYYEKEERGRGNFPDRFSARQFPNYSSELNVNALLLGDSALYLCASSWDSKNTEAFFGQGTRLTVV.

The chain joins TRBV29-1 to TRBJ1-1; D not resolved. V dropped 2 bases and J dropped 1 base, with 11 bases sitting between them. Per the germline V gene, CDR1 is SQVTM and CDR2 is ANQGSEA. This CDR3 contains 14 residues. The CDR3 sequence: CSVENRYSNTEAFF. Here the CDR3 DNA reads TGCAGCGTTGAAAATCGGTATTCGAACACTGAAGCTTTCTTT.

This chain uses TRBV7-9 with TRBJ2-7, with 9 bases identical to TRBD2. CDR1 is SEHNR and CDR2 is FQNEAQ in the germline V gene (reference sequence). The CDR3 is 15 amino acids. The CDR3, as DNA: TGTGCTGTTAAGAGATGGACTAGCGCCTCCTACGAGCAGTACTTC. Translated, it gives CAVKRWTSASYEQYF.

Details on this clonotype: This could be a read error, since a much larger clone is one nucleotide away. V gene TRBV2 combines with J gene TRBJ1-2; 8 nucleotides match TRBD1. Germline V gives CDR1 SNHLY, CDR2 FYNNEI. This CDR3 contains 13 residues. CDR3 nucleotides: TGTGCCATCAGGACAGGGCGGCTGGATGGCTACGCCTTC. This translates into CAIRTGRLDGYAF.

This chain joins TRBV24-1 and TRBJ2-7; the match to TRBD1 covers 9 bases. Germline V gene lookup returns CDR1 KGHDR and CDR2 SFDVKD. Trimming removed 1 base from V and 3 bases from J; junction bases left unmatched: 9. The CDR3 is 17 residues long. The CDR3 DNA reads TGTGCCACCAGTGATTTCCCCCCCGGGACAGGGATCTACGAGCAGTACTTC. This codes for CATSDFPPGTGIYEQYF.

A remark on this clonotype: A much larger clone differs from this one at a single base, so this may be a read error. V gene TRBV11-2 combines with J gene TRBJ1-4; possibly TRBD1 for D (5 bases). The germline gives CDR1 SGHAT, CDR2 FQNNGV. There are 15 residues in the CDR3. The CDR3: CASSPGGGIREKLLF. Written as DNA, the CDR3 is TGTGCCAGCAGCCCCGGGGGGGGAATCCGAGAAAAACTGCTTTTT. The entire variable domain, with the rest obtained from reference TRBV11-2 and TRBJ1-4, is as follows: EAGVAQSPRYKIIEKRQSVAFWCNPISGHATLYWYQQILGQGPKLLIQFQNNGVVDDSQLPKDRFSAERLKGVDSTLKIQPAKLEDSAVYLCASSPGGGIREKLLFGSGTQLSVL.

This clonotype was picked up many times. V usage is TRBV2 and J usage is TRBJ2-5; no clear D. V lost 2 bases to trimming and J lost 0 bases, with 13 bases between them. This CDR3 has 16 residues. CDR1 SNHLY and CDR2 FYNNEI come from the germline V gene. The CDR3 bases are TGTGCCAGCAGTGAACAGGTATCTTGGTACCAAGAGACCCAGTACTTC. Amino acid sequence: CASSEQVSWYQETQYF.

The J gene is TRBJ1-1, the V gene TRBV13; D call uncertain. The CDR3 loop spans 12 amino acids. In germline, CDR1 is PRHDT, CDR2 FYEKMQ (reference sequence). The V and J ends lost 5 bases and 7 bases respectively, with 11 bases between them. The CDR3 bases are TGTGCCAGCAGCGCCACGAGGAGTGAAGCTTTCTTT. Protein product: CASSATRSEAFF.

The chain is built from TRBV28 and TRBJ1-1; D unclear. The germline V and J ends were trimmed by 3 bases and 3 bases, with 14 bases remaining between them. This CDR3 is 15 amino acids long. Germline V gene data show CDR1 as MDHEN and CDR2 as SYDVKM. CDR3 nucleotide sequence: TGTGCCAGCAGTTTCTCACTCGGTGTGGACACTGAAGCTTTCTTT. Amino acids: CASSFSLGVDTEAFF.

The CDR3 DNA reads TGCAGCGCGTGGACTAGCGGGAGTAAGGAGCAGTACTTC. Translated, it gives CSAWTSGSKEQYF. This sequence joins TRBV29-1 and TRBJ2-7; 13 bases align to TRBD2. V was pared by 7 bases and J by 7 bases, with 7 bases of the junction left unmatched. This CDR3 is 13 amino acids long. The germline CDR1 and CDR2 sequences are SQVTM and ANQGSEA.

The chain uses TRBV20-1 and TRBJ2-1; TRBD2 matches at 10 bases. V lost 0 bases and J lost 4; bases outside the gene matches: 6. The V gene's germline CDR1 is DFQATT and CDR2 SNEGSKA (reference sequence). There are 16 residues in the CDR3. CDR3 sequence (DNA): TGCAGTGCTAGAGATCGCAGCGGGGGGGCTTACAATGAGCAGTTCTTC. Its translation: CSARDRSGGAYNEQFF.

To note about this clonotype: The junction departs from germline at one end; a sequencing error may be responsible. The chain couples TRBV7-2 to TRBJ1-1; D is possibly TRBD1 (5 bases). The length of the CDR3 is 15 residues. Germline CDR1 and CDR2: SGHTA and FQGNSA. Here the CDR3 DNA reads TGCGCCAGCAGCACCCGACAGAGGGCGGACACTGAAGCTTTCTTT. Protein sequence: CASSTRQRADTEAFF.

With respect to this clonotype: The germline gene is not matched at one end of the junction; a read error may be the cause. The rearrangement links TRBV20-1 to TRBJ2-1; D is perhaps TRBD1 (7 bases). The germline gives CDR1 DFQATT, CDR2 SNEGSKA (reference sequence). CDR3 length: 14 residues. CDR3 amino acids: CSVRGTQGTNEQFF. The CDR3 region has the DNA TGCAGTGTTAGAGGTACACAGGGGACTAATGAGCAGTTCTTC.

The chain uses TRBV7-3 and TRBJ2-3; 11 bases line up with TRBD2. CDR3 length: 19 residues. The germline V gene has CDR1 SGHTA and CDR2 FQGTGA. V lost 6 bases to trimming and J lost 2 bases; unmatched junction nucleotides: 16. The chain's CDR3 is CASSPGASGGRVYTDTQYF. DNA for the CDR3: TGTGCCAGCAGTCCCGGGGCTAGCGGGGGGCGAGTCTACACAGATACGCAGTATTTT.

V gene TRBV12-5 combines with J gene TRBJ1-1; no reliable D call. V lost 3 bases and J 6 bases, leaving 8 bases between the germline ends. This CDR3 is built from 12 residues. Germline assignment: CDR1 LGHNT and CDR2 FRNRAP. The CDR3 nucleotides are TGTGCTAGTGGTTTCCTTGGGGCTGAAGCTTTCTTT. The encoded protein is CASGFLGAEAFF.

To note about this clonotype: The DNA is left out, because the CDR3 cannot be placed on it with certainty; the CDR3 is given as TCRdb lists it. This sequence joins TRBV13 and TRBJ2-5; the table's D call, TRBD1, was not checked against the DNA. Germline V gene data show CDR1 as PRHDT and CDR2 as FYEKMQ (reference sequence). The CDR3 numbers 24 amino acids, ends counted. CDR3 residues: CAHPEDSSFYICSAPGQGQETQYF.